Sequencing of this TCR beta chain was carried out in a study of early T cells in non-severe SARS-CoV-2 infection. Study background: Unpaired chains resulted from sequencing bulk RNA of unsorted whole blood. The study, taken as a whole, reports: VDJdb matches were skewed toward anti-spike CD8 T cell responses.

V was clipped by 4 bases and J by 1 base, with 11 bases between them. Germline V gene sequence: CDR1 LGHDT, CDR2 YNNKEL (reference sequence). The CDR3 loop spans 15 amino acids. Individual cDNA molecules carried attached unique molecular identifiers. TCRdb used MiXCR to reprocess the 5' RACE reads, holding one entry per CDR3 protein. Of approximately 28,000 distinct CDR3 sequences listed, 6% are singletons. There are many counts of this clonotype. The antigen is not known. The material sequenced was whole blood, taken at baseline. V and J are TRBV3-1 and TRBJ2-1; D is possibly TRBD1 (5 bases). The origin of this receptor is an adult who was a healthcare worker with PCR-confirmed SARS-CoV-2 infection or an uninfected control (not recorded which). CDR3 in amino acids: CASSRGQFSYNEQFF. CDR3 bases: TGTGCCAGCAGCCGCGGACAATTTTCCTACAATGAGCAGTTCTTC.